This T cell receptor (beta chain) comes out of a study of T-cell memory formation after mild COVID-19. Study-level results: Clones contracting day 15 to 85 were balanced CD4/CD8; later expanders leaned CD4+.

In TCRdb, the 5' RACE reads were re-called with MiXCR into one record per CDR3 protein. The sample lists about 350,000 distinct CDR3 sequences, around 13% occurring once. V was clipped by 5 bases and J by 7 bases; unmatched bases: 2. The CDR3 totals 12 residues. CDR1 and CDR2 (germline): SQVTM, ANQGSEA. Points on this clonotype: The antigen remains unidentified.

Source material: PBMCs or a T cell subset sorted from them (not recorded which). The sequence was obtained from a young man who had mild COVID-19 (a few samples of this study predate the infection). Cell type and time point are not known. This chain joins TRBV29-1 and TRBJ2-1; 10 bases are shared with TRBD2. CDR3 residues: CSVPSGGNEQFF. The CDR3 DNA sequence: TGCAGCGTTCCTAGCGGGGGAAATGAGCAGTTCTTC.